This TCR beta chain was profiled in a study of T cell changes during pregnancy in multiple sclerosis. Repertoires were generated with immunoSEQ multiplex PCR, while TCRdb's copy carries only in-frame clones and drops some. The sample holds about 77,000 clones, around 91% seen once. Per germline, CDR1 SEHNR and CDR2 FQNEAQ (reference sequence). Trimming at V came to 5 bases and at J to 1 base, leaving 6 bases not matched to a gene. CDR3 size: 16 residues. Sequenced material: peripheral blood, taken before pregnancy. The V call is TRBV7-9, the J call TRBJ2-1; 9 bases are a match to TRBD2. The sequence was obtained from a female donor with multiple sclerosis, enrolled in a pregnancy study. The CDR3, as DNA: TGTGCCAGCAGCCGCGGGGGGGCCCTTTCCTACAATGAGCAGTTCTTC. It codes for CASSRGGALSYNEQFF.